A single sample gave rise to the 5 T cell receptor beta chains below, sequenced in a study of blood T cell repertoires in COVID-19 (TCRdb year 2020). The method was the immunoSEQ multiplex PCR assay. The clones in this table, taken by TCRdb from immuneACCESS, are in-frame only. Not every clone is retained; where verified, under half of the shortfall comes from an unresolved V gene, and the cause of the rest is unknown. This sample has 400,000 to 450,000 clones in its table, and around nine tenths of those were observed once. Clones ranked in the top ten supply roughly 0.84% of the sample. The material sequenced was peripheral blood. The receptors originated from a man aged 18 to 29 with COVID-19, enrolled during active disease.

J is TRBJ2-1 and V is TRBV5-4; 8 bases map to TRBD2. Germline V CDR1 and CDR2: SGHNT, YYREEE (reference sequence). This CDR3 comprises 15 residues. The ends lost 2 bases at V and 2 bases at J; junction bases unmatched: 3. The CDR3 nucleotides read TGTGCCAGCAGCTTCGGGGGGGGTACCTACAATGAGCAGTTCTTC. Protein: CASSFGGGTYNEQFF.

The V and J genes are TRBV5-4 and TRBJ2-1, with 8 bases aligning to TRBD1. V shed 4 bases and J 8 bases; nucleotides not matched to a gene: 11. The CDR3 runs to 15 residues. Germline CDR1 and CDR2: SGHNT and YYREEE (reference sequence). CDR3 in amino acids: CASSPISGTGDEQFF. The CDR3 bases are TGTGCCAGCAGCCCCATCTCCGGGACAGGCGATGAGCAGTTCTTC.

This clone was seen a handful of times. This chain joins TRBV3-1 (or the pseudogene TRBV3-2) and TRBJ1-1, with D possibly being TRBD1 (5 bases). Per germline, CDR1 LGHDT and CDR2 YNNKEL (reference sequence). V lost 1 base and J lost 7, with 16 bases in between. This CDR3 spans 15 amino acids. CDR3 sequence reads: CASSQGLGLRDEAFF. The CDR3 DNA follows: TGTGCCAGCAGCCAAGGTCTGGGACTCAGGGATGAAGCTTTCTTT.

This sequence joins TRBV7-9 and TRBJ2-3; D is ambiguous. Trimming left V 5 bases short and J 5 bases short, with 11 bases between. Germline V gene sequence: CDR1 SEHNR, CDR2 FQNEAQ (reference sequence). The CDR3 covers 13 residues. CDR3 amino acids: CASSRANRDTQYF. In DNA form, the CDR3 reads TGTGCCAGCAGCCGCGCGAACAGAGATACGCAGTATTTT.

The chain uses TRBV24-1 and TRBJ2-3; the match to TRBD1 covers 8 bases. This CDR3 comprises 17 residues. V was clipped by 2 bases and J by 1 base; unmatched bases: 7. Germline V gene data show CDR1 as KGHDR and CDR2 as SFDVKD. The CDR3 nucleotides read TGTGCCACCAGTGATTCCAGGACAGGGTTTGGCACAGATACGCAGTATTTT. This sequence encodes CATSDSRTGFGTDTQYF.